These 10 T cell receptor beta chains came from one sample sequenced in a study of identical twins. TCRdb independently ran MiXCR on the 5' RACE reads; one entry per CDR3 protein. The sample has 420,000 or so distinct CDR3 sequences, around 18% seen once; the top ten hold less than 15%. The specimen was naive T cells sorted from blood. These receptors were collected from a man aged 50-59 years in good health.

Ten or more counts support this clonotype. The J gene is TRBJ1-1, the V gene TRBV10-3; TRBD1 agrees at 9 bases. Germline CDR1 reads ENHRY; CDR2 reads SYGVKD. CDR3 length: 13 residues. Trimming at V came to 7 bases and at J to 5 bases, leaving 5 bases not matched to a gene. The CDR3 nucleotides are TGTGCCATCACCCCGGACAGGGGTACTGAAGCTTTCTTT. Translating gives CAITPDRGTEAFF.

This clonotype was found many times. The V and J genes are TRBV6-5 and TRBJ2-5; D perhaps matches TRBD1 (6 bases). This CDR3 region has 13 residues. V shed 2 bases and J shed 5 bases, with 9 bases lying between them. Looked up from germline, CDR1 is MNHEY and CDR2 is SVGAGI. Written as DNA, the CDR3 is TGTGCCAGCAGTTACGGGGGCGCGGAGACCCAGTACTTC. Amino acid sequence: CASSYGGAETQYF.

This clonotype has a count of ten or more. The chain combines TRBV15 with TRBJ1-2, with D perhaps TRBD1 (5 bases). The CDR3 spans 12 residues. V lost 7 bases and J lost 4, with 10 bases in between. CDR1 is LNHNV, CDR2 YYDKDF, per germline (reference sequence). This chain's CDR3 is CATKGQGYGYTF. The CDR3 nucleotides are TGTGCCACCAAGGGGCAAGGCTATGGCTACACCTTC. The full variable domain, completed using reference TRBV15 and TRBJ1-2, is DAMVIQNPRYQVTQFGKPVTLSCSQTLNHNVMYWYQQKSSQAPKLLFHYYDKDFNNEADTPDNFQSRRPNTSFCFLDIRSPGLGDTAMYLCATKGQGYGYTFGSGTRLTVV.

The rearrangement links TRBV7-8 to TRBJ2-1; 12 bases agree with TRBD2. The ends lost 5 bases at V and 5 bases at J; junction bases unmatched: 13. The germline gives CDR1 SGHVS, CDR2 FQNEAQ. This CDR3 contains 18 residues. The CDR3 coding sequence is TGTGCCAGCAGCCCTCCTAGCGGGAGGGCCTTCAGCCACAATGAGCAGTTCTTC. Residues: CASSPPSGRAFSHNEQFF.

This clonotype was seen ten or more times. The CDR3: CASSRLTGGEGTEAFF. CDR3 DNA: TGTGCCAGCAGCCGTCTAACAGGGGGGGAGGGAACTGAAGCTTTCTTT. The chain couples TRBV14 to TRBJ1-1, with 8 positions matching TRBD1. V lost 4 bases, J lost 5 bases, and 12 bases stayed unmatched. The CDR3 totals 16 residues. The germline V gene encodes CDR1 SGHDN and CDR2 FVKESK.

The chain is built from TRBV2 and TRBJ2-3; D possibly corresponds to TRBD2 (5 bases). V lost 10 bases to trimming and J lost 0 bases, with 14 bases between them. Germline-derived CDR1 and CDR2 are SNHLY and FYNNEI. The CDR3 contains 14 residues. CDR3 nucleotide sequence: TGTGCCAACATCCGACTACTTAGCACAGATACGCAGTATTTT. Translated: CANIRLLSTDTQYF. Based on the CDR3 plus reference TRBV2 and TRBJ2-3, the full variable domain is EPEVTQTPSHQVTQMGQEVILRCVPISNHLYFYWYRQILGQKVEFLVSFYNNEISEKSEIFDDQFSVERPDGSNFTLKIRSTKLEDSAMYFCANIRLLSTDTQYFGPGTRLTVL.

This clonotype was seen a few times. The rearrangement uses TRBV20-1 and TRBJ2-5; D uncertain. The CDR3 length is 11 residues. Germline V lookup: CDR1 DFQATT, CDR2 SNEGSKA (reference sequence). The V end lost 6 bases, the J end lost 2 bases, and 7 bases lay between the germline ends. CDR3 sequence: CSAALQETQYF. CDR3 coding DNA: TGCAGTGCAGCCCTACAAGAGACCCAGTACTTC.

The V gene is TRBV15, the J gene TRBJ2-7; 8 nucleotides match TRBD1. Trimming at V came to 3 bases and at J to 4 bases, leaving 8 bases not matched to a gene. From germline, CDR1 is LNHNV and CDR2 YYDKDF (reference sequence). This CDR3 spans 15 amino acids. The CDR3 nucleotides are TGTGCCACCAGCAGTCGGGACAGGCCCTATTACGAGCAGTACTTC. Amino acids: CATSSRDRPYYEQYF.

The chain is built from TRBV4-3 and TRBJ2-4; D tentatively fits TRBD1 or TRBD2 (6 bases each). In germline, CDR1 is LGHNA, CDR2 YSLEER. The length of the CDR3 is 15 residues. V was clipped by 1 base and J by 6 bases, with 13 bases between them. CDR3 loop: CASSQGLGGINIQYF. For the CDR3, the DNA is TGCGCCAGCAGCCAAGGTCTAGGGGGGATAAACATTCAGTACTTC.

This clonotype showed up many times. The chain has TRBV12-3 or TRBV12-4 and TRBJ1-1, with 7 bases aligning to TRBD1. V lost 6 bases, J lost 0 bases, and 1 base stayed unmatched. The CDR3 is made up of 13 amino acids. The CDR3 protein is CASRGQMNTEAFF. DNA for the CDR3: TGTGCCAGCAGGGGACAGATGAACACTGAAGCTTTCTTT.